These 2 T cell receptor beta chains came from one sample sequenced in a study of identical twins. TCRdb reprocessed the 5' RACE reads via MiXCR and lists one record per CDR3 protein. The profile covers about 520,000 distinct CDR3 sequences, with less than 25% appearing a single time and 0.91% taken by the ten largest. The same data also contributed to another study, on T cells expressing NK-cell markers.

The sequencing input was CD4+ T cells sorted from blood. Source of these receptors: a woman aged 18-29 years in good health.

J is TRBJ1-2 and V is TRBV6-6; no reliable D call. From germline, CDR1 is MNHNY and CDR2 SVGAGI (reference sequence). The CDR3 spans 12 residues. Trimming left V 5 bases short and J 5 bases short, with 9 bases between. The DNA for the CDR3 is TGTGCCAGCAGTACCCAGAGATATGGCTACACCTTC. Translating gives CASSTQRYGYTF.

This clonotype was counted a few times. The rearrangement uses TRBV6-2 or TRBV6-3 and TRBJ2-1; TRBD2 might be the D (6 bases). There are 15 residues in the CDR3. V lost 2 bases and J lost 5, with 13 bases in between. Per the germline V gene, CDR1 is MNHEY and CDR2 is SVGEGT. The CDR3: CASSYGLAYDNEQFF. CDR3 DNA: TGTGCCAGCAGTTACGGGCTAGCGTACGACAATGAGCAGTTCTTC.